This is a list of T cell receptor beta chains from one sample in a study of blood T cell repertoires in COVID-19. Some clones are missing from TCRdb's copy, which holds only in-frame ones; the method was immunoSEQ multiplex PCR. The profile covers about 160,000 clones, with approximately 85% appearing a single time and more than 1% taken by the ten largest. The sequencing input was peripheral blood. The receptors derive from a man aged 35-49 years with acute or convalescent COVID-19. Each CDR3 is given with its conserved first and last residue. The order of the fields is CDR3 DNA, CDR3 protein, clone size, J gene, D gene, V gene. The D gene is left open where the match is weak. Clone size is shown for a subset of rows, as once, few, many or a class of expanded clone.

cdr3_nt: TGTGCCAGCTCACCCAAGAGGGCAGGGGGAGAAAAACTGTTTTTT; cdr3_aa: CASSPKRAGGEKLFF; clone_size: -; j_call: TRBJ1-4; d_call: TRBD1; v_call: TRBV18
cdr3_nt: TGTGCCAGCAGCTTAAACCCAGTGATAAAGACCCAGTACTTC; cdr3_aa: CASSLNPVIKTQYF; clone_size: -; j_call: TRBJ2-5; d_call: -; v_call: TRBV7-3
cdr3_nt: TGTGCCAGCAGTTACCCCCAGGAGAACACTGAAGCTTTCTTT; cdr3_aa: CASSYPQENTEAFF; clone_size: -; j_call: TRBJ1-1; d_call: -; v_call: TRBV6-6
cdr3_nt: TGTGCCAGCAGTTACGAGACTAGGGGTGTCGGGGAGCTGTTTTTT; cdr3_aa: CASSYETRGVGELFF; clone_size: few; j_call: TRBJ2-2; d_call: -; v_call: TRBV6-5
cdr3_nt: TGTGCCAGCAGCGTAGTAGGGACAGGGGTCACCGGGGAGCTGTTTTTT; cdr3_aa: CASSVVGTGVTGELFF; clone_size: -; j_call: TRBJ2-2; d_call: TRBD1; v_call: TRBV9
cdr3_nt: TGTGCCAGCAGCGGGACTAGCTCCTTGGACAATGAGCAGTTCTTC; cdr3_aa: CASSGTSSLDNEQFF; clone_size: -; j_call: TRBJ2-1; d_call: TRBD2; v_call: TRBV9
cdr3_nt: TGTGCCAGCAGTTACTCTCCGGGACTGACATCATGGGGCTACACCTTC; cdr3_aa: CASSYSPGLTSWGYTF; clone_size: -; j_call: TRBJ1-2; d_call: -; v_call: TRBV6-5
cdr3_nt: TGTGCCAGCACCTCTTTAGGTACGGGCTCTGGGGCCAACGTCCTGACTTTC; cdr3_aa: CASTSLGTGSGANVLTF; clone_size: -; j_call: TRBJ2-6; d_call: -; v_call: TRBV27
cdr3_nt: TGTGCCAGCAGCACAGTGGGACTAGCGGGTTCTTTT; cdr3_aa: CASSTVGLAGSF; clone_size: -; j_call: TRBJ2-3; d_call: TRBD2; v_call: TRBV28
cdr3_nt: TGTGCCAGCAGCGAGGGGGGGGCAAACTCCTACGAGCAGTACTTC; cdr3_aa: CASSEGGANSYEQYF; clone_size: once; j_call: TRBJ2-7; d_call: -; v_call: TRBV5-6
cdr3_nt: TGTGCCAGCAGCAACCCCGCCCCCACAGGCCCTAATGAAGCTTTCTTT; cdr3_aa: CASSNPAPTGPNEAFF; clone_size: -; j_call: TRBJ1-1; d_call: -; v_call: TRBV6-2/TRBV6-3
cdr3_nt: TGTGCCTCGGGGACTCGGAGGAGCCTGGAGACCCAGTACTTC; cdr3_aa: CASGTRRSLETQYF; clone_size: -; j_call: TRBJ2-5; d_call: -; v_call: TRBV25-1
cdr3_nt: TGTGCCAGCAGCTCCCTGGCAGGGAACTACAATGAGCAGTTCTTC; cdr3_aa: CASSSLAGNYNEQFF; clone_size: once; j_call: TRBJ2-1; d_call: -; v_call: TRBV11-2
cdr3_nt: TGTGCCACCAGTAGTTGGGACTCCACAGATACGCAGTATTTT; cdr3_aa: CATSSWDSTDTQYF; clone_size: -; j_call: TRBJ2-3; d_call: -; v_call: TRBV24-1
cdr3_nt: TGTGCCAGCTCGACCGCGGGGGGCCCCACAGATACGCAGTATTTT; cdr3_aa: CASSTAGGPTDTQYF; clone_size: -; j_call: TRBJ2-3; d_call: TRBD2; v_call: TRBV18
cdr3_nt: TGTGCCAGTAGTATGACAGAAAATGAGCAGTTCTTC; cdr3_aa: CASSMTENEQFF; clone_size: -; j_call: TRBJ2-1; d_call: -; v_call: TRBV19
cdr3_nt: TGTGCCAGCAGCTTTGGACAGGGGATGAGTGAAAAACTGTTTTTT; cdr3_aa: CASSFGQGMSEKLFF; clone_size: -; j_call: TRBJ1-4; d_call: TRBD1; v_call: TRBV7-9
cdr3_nt: TGTGCCAGCAGCTTAGGTTGGAGCAGGGGGAACACTGAAGCTTTCTTT; cdr3_aa: CASSLGWSRGNTEAFF; clone_size: -; j_call: TRBJ1-1; d_call: -; v_call: TRBV7-2
cdr3_nt: TGTGCCAGCTCACCGCAGGGAAGCAATCAGCCCCAGCATTTT; cdr3_aa: CASSPQGSNQPQHF; clone_size: -; j_call: TRBJ1-5; d_call: -; v_call: TRBV18
cdr3_nt: TGTGCCAGCAGCGGGACGGACAGGGGGGCCTACGAGCAGTACTTC; cdr3_aa: CASSGTDRGAYEQYF; clone_size: -; j_call: TRBJ2-7; d_call: TRBD1; v_call: TRBV11-2
cdr3_nt: TGCGCCAGCAGCGCGAATCCTAGCGGCACTTACAATGAGCAGTTCTTC; cdr3_aa: CASSANPSGTYNEQFF; clone_size: -; j_call: TRBJ2-1; d_call: TRBD2; v_call: TRBV5-1
cdr3_nt: TGTGCCAGCAGTCGCACAAAACAGGGTACCGGCTACACCTTC; cdr3_aa: CASSRTKQGTGYTF; clone_size: -; j_call: TRBJ1-2; d_call: -; v_call: TRBV28
cdr3_nt: TGTGCCAGCAGCTTACGGGACAGTATTTCCTATGGCTACACCTTC; cdr3_aa: CASSLRDSISYGYTF; clone_size: -; j_call: TRBJ1-2; d_call: TRBD1; v_call: TRBV7-6
cdr3_nt: TGTGCCAGCAGTTACGGGACAGGGGTTTCAAGCAATCAGCCCCAGCATTTT; cdr3_aa: CASSYGTGVSSNQPQHF; clone_size: few; j_call: TRBJ1-5; d_call: TRBD1; v_call: TRBV6-2/TRBV6-3
cdr3_nt: TGTGCCAGCAGTTTAGGACAGGGTCGCACTGAAGCTTTCTTT; cdr3_aa: CASSLGQGRTEAFF; clone_size: -; j_call: TRBJ1-1; d_call: TRBD1; v_call: TRBV27
cdr3_nt: TGTGCCAGCAGCCCTCCGGGTGTGGTCTCCGGAAACACCATATATTTT; cdr3_aa: CASSPPGVVSGNTIYF; clone_size: -; j_call: TRBJ1-3; d_call: -; v_call: TRBV7-2
cdr3_nt: TGTGCCAGCAGGCAGATCTCTGGAAACACCATATATTTT; cdr3_aa: CASRQISGNTIYF; clone_size: -; j_call: TRBJ1-3; d_call: -; v_call: TRBV5-4
cdr3_nt: TGTGCCAGCAGCTTGAATTCAGGGGAGGCTTTCTTT; cdr3_aa: CASSLNSGEAFF; clone_size: -; j_call: TRBJ1-1; d_call: -; v_call: TRBV5-6
cdr3_nt: TGTGCCTGTTTACTAAGCTCCTACAATGAGCAGTTCTTC; cdr3_aa: CACLLSSYNEQFF; clone_size: once; j_call: TRBJ2-1; d_call: -; v_call: TRBV30
cdr3_nt: TGTGCCAGCAGTGAAACGCAACAGAGCTCCTACAATGAGCAGTTCTTC; cdr3_aa: CASSETQQSSYNEQFF; clone_size: few; j_call: TRBJ2-1; d_call: -; v_call: TRBV2
cdr3_nt: TGTGCCAGCAGCTTGAGCAGCGGCGTCGGGACTGAAGCTTTCTTT; cdr3_aa: CASSLSSGVGTEAFF; clone_size: -; j_call: TRBJ1-1; d_call: -; v_call: TRBV5-4
cdr3_nt: TGTGCCAGCACCACTTCGGACAGGGCTGCCACTGAAGCTTTCTTT; cdr3_aa: CASTTSDRAATEAFF; clone_size: -; j_call: TRBJ1-1; d_call: TRBD1; v_call: TRBV7-9
cdr3_nt: TGCGCCAGCAGCTCGAGAGGGGGTGCTGCAGATACGCAGTATTTT; cdr3_aa: CASSSRGGAADTQYF; clone_size: -; j_call: TRBJ2-3; d_call: -; v_call: TRBV5-1
cdr3_nt: TGTGCCAGCAGCCGGGGAAGGGGAAACACCATATATTTT; cdr3_aa: CASSRGRGNTIYF; clone_size: -; j_call: TRBJ1-3; d_call: -; v_call: TRBV27
cdr3_nt: TGTGCCAGCAGTCACGACGGACAGGGTGTGTACGAGCAGTACTTC; cdr3_aa: CASSHDGQGVYEQYF; clone_size: -; j_call: TRBJ2-7; d_call: TRBD1; v_call: TRBV27
cdr3_nt: TGCGCCAGCAGCTTCCTGCCTTCAGGGGAAACTGAAGCTTTCTTT; cdr3_aa: CASSFLPSGETEAFF; clone_size: few; j_call: TRBJ1-1; d_call: -; v_call: TRBV5-1
cdr3_nt: TGTGCCAGCAGCTTAAATCGGAGCCCAACTAGCTCCTACAATGAGCAGTTCTTC; cdr3_aa: CASSLNRSPTSSYNEQFF; clone_size: -; j_call: TRBJ2-1; d_call: -; v_call: TRBV7-6
cdr3_nt: TGTGCCAGCTCGAGCGCGGGACAGGGAGTCGAGCAGTACTTC; cdr3_aa: CASSSAGQGVEQYF; clone_size: -; j_call: TRBJ2-7; d_call: TRBD1; v_call: TRBV18
cdr3_nt: TGTGCCAGCAGCTTAGAGACCGGCGGCTACGAGCAGTACTTC; cdr3_aa: CASSLETGGYEQYF; clone_size: -; j_call: TRBJ2-7; d_call: -; v_call: TRBV11-2
cdr3_nt: TGTGCCACCAGAAGGCGGGGGGGAGGAGAGACCCAGTACTTC; cdr3_aa: CATRRRGGGETQYF; clone_size: -; j_call: TRBJ2-5; d_call: TRBD2; v_call: TRBV27
cdr3_nt: TGTGCCACCACCCTTGGGGCTACCGGGGAGCTGTTTTTT; cdr3_aa: CATTLGATGELFF; clone_size: few; j_call: TRBJ2-2; d_call: -; v_call: TRBV24-1
cdr3_nt: TGTGCCAGCAGTTCAAACCAAGTCCCGGATGGCTACACCTTC; cdr3_aa: CASSSNQVPDGYTF; clone_size: -; j_call: TRBJ1-2; d_call: -; v_call: TRBV28
cdr3_nt: TGTGCCAGCAGCCCGCCGGGGACACTTGCCTACGAGCAGTACTTC; cdr3_aa: CASSPPGTLAYEQYF; clone_size: -; j_call: TRBJ2-7; d_call: -; v_call: TRBV5-4
cdr3_nt: TGTGCCAGCAGCACCCTAAGCTCCTCCTCCTACAATGAGCAGTTCTTC; cdr3_aa: CASSTLSSSSYNEQFF; clone_size: once; j_call: TRBJ2-1; d_call: -; v_call: TRBV7-2
cdr3_nt: TGTGCCAGCAGCTTTGACAGCAAATATAATTCACCCCTCCACTTT; cdr3_aa: CASSFDSKYNSPLHF; clone_size: -; j_call: TRBJ1-6; d_call: -; v_call: TRBV5-4
cdr3_nt: TGTGCCAGCAGTGAGACACTTCAGCCCCAGCATTTT; cdr3_aa: CASSETLQPQHF; clone_size: -; j_call: TRBJ1-5; d_call: -; v_call: TRBV6-1
cdr3_nt: TGTGCCAGCAGCCGAGGGACAGGGAATGCCTACGAGCAGTACTTC; cdr3_aa: CASSRGTGNAYEQYF; clone_size: -; j_call: TRBJ2-7; d_call: TRBD1; v_call: TRBV4-2
cdr3_nt: TGTGCCAGCAGCTCTCCTCCCGGCGGGGGGGCCAAAGAGACCCAGTACTTC; cdr3_aa: CASSSPPGGGAKETQYF; clone_size: -; j_call: TRBJ2-5; d_call: TRBD2; v_call: TRBV5-4